What follows are 29 T cell receptor beta chains derived from one specimen sequenced in a study of CD8 T cells in Susac syndrome (dated by TCRdb to the late 2010s). Libraries were made using the immunoSEQ multiplex PCR assay. RNA was extracted with the RNeasy kit and roughly 0.45 to 1 ug was reverse transcribed using random hexamers. TCRdb reanalyzed the raw reads on its own, using fastp at Q25 for trimming and MiXCR for clone calling, and kept in-frame beta chains. Each entry is one CDR3 protein sequence, shown with its most common DNA and genes. This sample holds about 130,000 distinct CDR3 sequences; around nine tenths were observed only once. Together, the top ten hold around 0.25% of the sample. Sequenced: CD8+ T cells from PBMCs. The origin of the receptors is a human donor with multiple sclerosis.

V is TRBV28 and J is TRBJ1-2; a weak D match, TRBD1 (6 bases). This CDR3 is built from 16 residues. Between the trimmed V and J ends, which lost 2 bases and 1 base, there was a span of 14 bases. Germline-derived CDR1 and CDR2 are MDHEN and SYDVKM. The CDR3 loop is CASSLRLDRFNYGYTF. CDR3 nucleotide sequence: TGTGCCAGCAGTTTACGGTTAGACAGGTTTAACTATGGCTACACCTTC.

This chain links TRBV27 with TRBJ2-1; D gene unclear. In germline, CDR1 is MNHEY, CDR2 SMNVEV (reference sequence). This CDR3 contains 11 residues. Trimming stripped 5 bases from V and 4 bases from J, with 3 bases between. The CDR3 protein is CASSTYNEQFF. The CDR3 bases are TGTGCCAGCAGTACGTACAATGAGCAGTTCTTC.

This chain joins TRBV13 and TRBJ1-2; 7 bases are a match to TRBD1. V lost 0 bases to trimming and J lost 6 bases; unmatched junction nucleotides: 7. CDR1 and CDR2 (germline): PRHDT, FYEKMQ (reference sequence). The CDR3 is made up of 15 amino acids. CDR3 coding DNA: TGTGCCAGCAGCTTAGGCAGGGGGATAATACATGGCTACACCTTC. Amino acids: CASSLGRGIIHGYTF.

The gene calls are TRBV27 and TRBJ2-3; the D gene could be TRBD1 or TRBD2 (5 bases each). V dropped 3 bases and J dropped 3 bases, with 10 bases sitting between them. The CDR3 contains 14 residues. CDR1 and CDR2 from the germline V gene are MNHEY and SMNVEV (reference sequence). CDR3 amino acids: CASSLRGATDTQYF. CDR3 in DNA: TGTGCCAGCAGTTTGAGGGGCGCGACAGATACGCAGTATTTT.

Note on this clonotype: The junction differs from germline at one of its ends, possibly a read error. The chain uses TRBV20-1 and TRBJ2-5, with D unresolved. Germline V gene sequence: CDR1 DFQATT, CDR2 SNEGSKA (reference sequence). There are 13 residues in the CDR3. In DNA, the CDR3 is TGCAGTGCCAGAGATGGGGTTAGGGAGACCCAGTACTTC. It encodes CSARDGVRETQYF.

The chain couples TRBV24-1 to TRBJ1-1; D perhaps matches TRBD1 (5 bases). Germline CDR1 reads KGHDR; CDR2 reads SFDVKD. The V end was cut by 7 bases, the J end by 4 bases, with 12 bases between. The CDR3 extends over 13 amino acids. The CDR3 coding sequence is TGTGCCACCAGGTGGGGGGAAGGCACTGAAGCTTTCTTT. Amino acid sequence: CATRWGEGTEAFF.

This chain connects TRBV12-3 or TRBV12-4 to TRBJ1-2, with D possibly being TRBD1 (6 bases). The CDR3 extends over 14 amino acids. V was trimmed by 5 bases and J by 4 bases, leaving 14 bases between them. CDR3 in DNA: TGTGCCAGCAGTACGACCGGGACACCCTATGGCTACACCTTC. As protein: CASSTTGTPYGYTF.

The CDR3 DNA sequence: TGCAGCGTCGTTTTAGCGGGAGTTCCGGAGACCCAGTACTTC. Protein product: CSVVLAGVPETQYF. V is TRBV29-1 and J is TRBJ2-5, with 9 bases lining up with TRBD2. The junction had 10 bases not matched to a gene; V was cut back by 6 bases and J by 5 bases. This CDR3 spans 14 amino acids. Germline V CDR1 and CDR2: SQVTM, ANQGSEA.

This chain uses TRBV20-1 with TRBJ1-2; TRBD1 agrees at 7 bases. Losses at the gene ends were 6 bases for V and 4 bases for J; bases not matched to a gene: 8. CDR1 and CDR2 from the germline V gene are DFQATT and SNEGSKA (reference sequence). This CDR3 has 13 amino acids. The CDR3 spells CSAAGTATYGYTF. Written as DNA, the CDR3 is TGCAGTGCGGCCGGGACAGCCACCTATGGCTACACCTTC.

V usage is TRBV7-9 and J usage is TRBJ1-2; 7 bases align to TRBD1. V lost 4 bases, J lost 14 bases, and 10 bases stayed unmatched. CDR3 length: 12 amino acids. Germline V lookup: CDR1 SEHNR, CDR2 FQNEAQ (reference sequence). The CDR3 sequence: CASSSSDRVETF. In nucleotides, the CDR3 is TGTGCCAGCAGCTCTTCAGACAGGGTGGAGACCTTC.

V usage is TRBV28 and J usage is TRBJ2-7, with 8 bases aligning to TRBD1. This CDR3 comprises 15 residues. J gave up 6 bases and V 3 bases, and 10 bases lay outside the gene matches. The V gene's germline CDR1 is MDHEN and CDR2 SYDVKM. The CDR3, as DNA: TGTGCCAGCAGTTTCCCCGGGACAGGTGTGACCGAGCAGTACTTC. The encoded protein is CASSFPGTGVTEQYF.

The chain carries TRBV20-1 and TRBJ2-2, with D perhaps matching TRBD1 (5 bases). V lost 4 bases to trimming and J lost 6 bases, with 24 bases between them. The CDR3 consists of 17 residues. The germline CDR1 and CDR2 sequences are DFQATT and SNEGSKA (reference sequence). DNA of the CDR3: TGCAGTGCTACTCCTTTAGTTTCGGTCTCCAGGGCCGGGGAGCTGTTTTTT. This gives the protein CSATPLVSVSRAGELFF.

V gene TRBV27 combines with J gene TRBJ1-5; no clear D gene. This CDR3 has 14 residues. CDR1 and CDR2 from the germline V gene are MNHEY and SMNVEV (reference sequence). V was pared by 6 bases and J by 0 bases, with 9 bases between. As DNA, the CDR3 is TGTGCCAGCAGGGCCCCTTATAGCAATCAGCCCCAGCATTTT. Protein: CASRAPYSNQPQHF.

The V call is TRBV12-3 or TRBV12-4, the J call TRBJ2-7, with 9 nucleotides matching TRBD2. The length of the CDR3 is 15 residues. J lost 4 bases, V lost 5 bases, and 9 bases had no gene match. CDR3 in DNA: TGTGCCAGCAGTCCCCCGAGCGGGGGGACTTACGAGCAGTACTTC. It yields the protein CASSPPSGGTYEQYF.

The CDR3 bases are TGTGCCAGTGGTTTTCCTAGCGGGCAAAACGAGCAGTACTTC. Translated, it gives CASGFPSGQNEQYF. The rearrangement uses TRBV18 and TRBJ2-7, with 8 nucleotides matching TRBD2. The CDR3 covers 14 residues. V trimming: 9 bases; J trimming: 5 bases; junction bases outside the gene matches: 12. Germline CDR1 is KGHSH and CDR2 is LQKENI. Complete variable domain (other parts from reference TRBV18 and TRBJ2-7): NAGVMQNPRHLVRRRGQEARLRCSPMKGHSHVYWYRQLPEEGLKFMVYLQKENIIDESGMPKERFSAEFPKEGPSILRIQQVVRGDSAAYFCASGFPSGQNEQYFGPGTRLTVT.

V usage is TRBV29-1 and J usage is TRBJ1-4, with TRBD1 identical over 7 bases. Germline V gives CDR1 SQVTM, CDR2 ANQGSEA. The CDR3 runs 15 residues. V lost 4 bases to trimming and J lost 4 bases; unmatched junction nucleotides: 9. The CDR3 loop is CSVAGQPTSNEKLFF. The CDR3 region has the DNA TGCAGCGTTGCGGGACAGCCCACTAGTAATGAAAAACTGTTTTTT.

The rearrangement joins TRBV20-1 to TRBJ1-1; the D gene is possibly TRBD1 (6 bases). There are 19 residues in the CDR3. Trimming pared 0 bases from V and 0 bases from J, leaving 23 bases between. Germline CDR1 DFQATT, CDR2 SNEGSKA (reference sequence). The CDR3 region is CSARDPGYLSTGMNTEAFF. CDR3 in DNA: TGCAGTGCTAGAGACCCGGGTTACTTATCGACAGGCATGAACACTGAAGCTTTCTTT.

The CDR3 here is CASSHRRSAEPYEQYF. Written as DNA, the CDR3 is TGTGCCAGCAGCCATAGACGCTCAGCGGAGCCCTACGAGCAGTACTTC. The chain joins TRBV3-1 to TRBJ2-7; D may be TRBD2 (5 bases). The CDR3 has 16 residues. V was clipped by 3 bases and J by 2 bases, with 17 bases between them. Germline CDR1 is LGHDT and CDR2 is YNNKEL (reference sequence).

CDR3 coding DNA: TGTGCCAGCAGTTTAGCGCCCTTTGGAGGAGCGGGAGGAGGCTACGAGCAGTACTTC. Protein: CASSLAPFGGAGGGYEQYF. V is TRBV28 and J is TRBJ2-7; 9 positions agree with TRBD2. CDR3 length: 19 residues. V was clipped by 2 bases and J by 3 bases; unmatched bases: 17. In germline, CDR1 is MDHEN, CDR2 SYDVKM.

The chain carries TRBV6-5 and TRBJ1-2, with TRBD1 as a possible D gene (5 bases). There are 16 residues in the CDR3. CDR1 and CDR2 from the germline V gene are MNHEY and SVGAGI. Trimming cost V 7 bases and J 4 bases, with 22 bases left between them. CDR3: CASTSRPGSFGYGYTF. The CDR3 coding sequence is TGTGCCAGCACTTCGCGTCCAGGGTCTTTTGGCTATGGCTACACCTTC.

The V and J genes are TRBV30 and TRBJ1-1, with D possibly being TRBD1 (6 bases). V lost 4 bases to trimming and J lost 4 bases, with 10 bases between them. The length of the CDR3 is 12 residues. In germline, CDR1 is GTSNPN, CDR2 SVGIG (reference sequence). CDR3 DNA sequence: TGTGCCTGGAACACAGGGTTCACTGAAGCTTTCTTT. This sequence encodes CAWNTGFTEAFF.

The chain links TRBV9 to TRBJ2-1; 9 nucleotides agree with TRBD2. The CDR3 is 15 residues long. The V gene's germline CDR1 is SGDLS and CDR2 YYNGEE. V lost 0 bases, J lost 6 bases, and 4 bases stayed unmatched. The CDR3 region has the DNA TGTGCCAGCAGCGTAGAGGCGGGAGGGCTCAATGAGCAGTTCTTC. It specifies CASSVEAGGLNEQFF.

This clonotype occurred once. The genes are TRBV30 and TRBJ1-1; 7 positions match TRBD1. V gave up 1 base and J gave up 7 bases; unmatched junction bases: 3. The germline CDR1 and CDR2 sequences are GTSNPN and SVGIG (reference sequence). This CDR3 spans 12 amino acids. In nucleotides, the CDR3 is TGTGCCTGGAGTGGACAGGGCCTTGAAGCTTTCTTT. This translates into CAWSGQGLEAFF.

V gene TRBV5-1 combines with J gene TRBJ2-3; maybe TRBD1 (6 bases). The CDR3 loop spans 16 amino acids. The V end was cut by 7 bases, the J end by 1 base, with 19 bases between. Germline V gene lookup returns CDR1 SGHRS and CDR2 YFSETQ. The CDR3 bases are TGCGCCAGCCGGGACATCCCCTCGGGTCGCACAGATACGCAGTATTTT. Its protein is CASRDIPSGRTDTQYF.

V is TRBV12-3 or TRBV12-4 and J is TRBJ2-1; D not resolved. The length of the CDR3 is 13 residues. V lost 0 bases, J lost 5 bases, and 5 bases lay in between. The CDR3 bases are TGTGCCAGCAGTTTAGCGCTGGACAATGAGCAGTTCTTC. This encodes CASSLALDNEQFF.

This chain links TRBV7-9 with TRBJ2-2, with D tentatively TRBD1 (6 bases). This CDR3 region has 14 residues. CDR1 and CDR2 from the germline V gene are SEHNR and FQNEAQ (reference sequence). Trimming cost V 6 bases and J 1 base, with 9 bases left between them. CDR3 loop: CASRGHLNTGELFF. The CDR3 DNA reads TGTGCCAGCAGGGGACACCTGAACACCGGGGAGCTGTTTTTT.

This clonotype has a handful of counts. The chain is built from TRBV25-1 and TRBJ2-1; unclear D gene. Germline CDR1 reads MGHDK; CDR2 reads SYGVNS. The germline V and J ends were trimmed by 5 bases and 5 bases, with 4 bases remaining between them. The CDR3 has 11 residues. CDR3 nucleotide sequence: TGTGCCAGCAGTCTCAACAATGAGCAGTTCTTC. This encodes CASSLNNEQFF.

The J gene is TRBJ2-1, the V gene TRBV5-4; D remains unclear. V was clipped by 2 bases and J by 13 bases, with 7 bases between them. The CDR3 is 10 residues long. Germline CDR1 reads SGHNT; CDR2 reads YYREEE (reference sequence). The CDR3 sequence: CASSFGIQFF. The CDR3 nucleotides read TGTGCCAGCAGCTTTGGTATACAGTTCTTC.

The V and J genes are TRBV18 and TRBJ1-5, with 7 bases fitting TRBD1. V shed 4 bases and J 3 bases; nucleotides not matched to a gene: 6. The CDR3 sequence is 15 residues long. Germline CDR1 KGHSH, CDR2 LQKENI. DNA of the CDR3: TGTGCCAGCTCACTTGGACAGGACGTCAATCAGCCCCAGCATTTT. Encoded protein: CASSLGQDVNQPQHF.